One and the same sample provided the 5 T cell receptor beta chains below, sequenced in a study of CD8 T cells in ankylosing spondylitis (dated by TCRdb to 2017 to 2019). Study-level results and caveats: A TCR beta motif of several highly homologous amino acid variants appeared characteristic of blood from ankylosing spondylitis patients.

These receptors have no known antigen. Library construction relied on 5' RACE. TCRdb shows the sequencer as Illumina HiSeq 2500. The public reads were reprocessed in TCRdb via fastp at Q25 and MiXCR, keeping in-frame beta chains. Rows are unified per CDR3 protein, each entry keeping the most common DNA and genes. The sample profile shows roughly 300,000 distinct CDR3 sequences; 7% to 9% of them were found once. The top ten clonotypes cover roughly 15% of the sample. The sequenced sample consisted of blood, either unsorted or a sorted T cell fraction (not recorded which). The receptors derive from a male donor with ankylosing spondylitis.

There are many counts of this clonotype. A much larger clone lies one base from this, so it may be a read error. The genes are TRBV3-1 and TRBJ2-1; D possibly corresponds to TRBD2 (5 bases). CDR3 length: 17 amino acids. Germline V gene lookup returns CDR1 LGHDT and CDR2 YNNKEL (reference sequence). CDR3 protein: CANSQEGAAGDDNEQFF. The CDR3, as DNA: TGTGCCAACAGCCAAGAAGGAGCGGCAGGCGACGACAATGAGCAGTTCTTC.

V gene TRBV14 combines with J gene TRBJ2-1, with a weak D call TRBD2 (6 bases). Between the trimmed V and J ends, which lost 3 bases and 11 bases, there was a span of 26 bases. The CDR3 runs to 17 residues. Per the germline V gene, CDR1 is SGHDN and CDR2 is FVKESK. As DNA, the CDR3 is TGTGCCAGCAGCCAGGGACCCCCGGGACTCCGCCGCGTAAAGCAGTTCTTC. It is translated as CASSQGPPGLRRVKQFF.

This clonotype was detected a few times. The CDR3, as DNA: TGTGCCAGCAGCTTCCATCGCCTCTCTGGAAACACCATATATTTT. This translates into CASSFHRLSGNTIYF. The chain uses TRBV7-2 and TRBJ1-3; no definite D call. Trimming removed 3 bases at V and 0 bases at J, with 9 bases between. This CDR3 is built from 15 residues. In germline, CDR1 is SGHTA, CDR2 FQGNSA.

This clonotype occurred many times. The chain carries TRBV20-1 and TRBJ1-5; D remains unclear. CDR3 length: 13 residues. Looked up from germline, CDR1 is DFQATT and CDR2 is SNEGSKA (reference sequence). V was cut by 6 bases and J by 7 bases, with 16 bases left in between. CDR3 DNA sequence: TGCAGTGCCCTAGGACGGGTCGACCAGCCCCAGCATTTT. Translation: CSALGRVDQPQHF.

The gene calls are TRBV7-2 and TRBJ1-6; possibly TRBD1 for D (5 bases). CDR3 length equals 13 residues. The V gene's germline CDR1 is SGHTA and CDR2 FQGNSA. V was pared by 1 base and J by 11 bases, with 9 bases between. In DNA form, the CDR3 reads TGTGCCAGCAGCTTAGGCAGGGCGGCACCCCTCCACTTT. Translated: CASSLGRAAPLHF.